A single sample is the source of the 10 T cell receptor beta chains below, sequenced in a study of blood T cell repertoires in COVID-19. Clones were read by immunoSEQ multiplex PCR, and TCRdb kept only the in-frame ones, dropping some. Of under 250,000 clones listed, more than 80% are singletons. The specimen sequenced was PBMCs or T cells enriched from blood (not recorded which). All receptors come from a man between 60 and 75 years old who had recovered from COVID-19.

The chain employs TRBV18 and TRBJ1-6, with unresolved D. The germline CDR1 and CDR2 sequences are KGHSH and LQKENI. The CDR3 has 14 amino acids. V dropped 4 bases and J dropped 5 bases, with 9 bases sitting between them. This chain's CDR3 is CASSLDMNNSPLHF. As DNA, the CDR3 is TGTGCCAGCTCACTCGACATGAATAATTCACCCCTCCACTTT.

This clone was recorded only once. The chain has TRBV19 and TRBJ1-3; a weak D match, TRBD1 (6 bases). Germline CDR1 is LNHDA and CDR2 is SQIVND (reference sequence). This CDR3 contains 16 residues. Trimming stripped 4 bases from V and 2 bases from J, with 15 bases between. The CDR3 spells CASSTRQARAGNTIYF. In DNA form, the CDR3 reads TGTGCCAGTAGTACCCGACAGGCCCGAGCTGGAAACACCATATATTTT.

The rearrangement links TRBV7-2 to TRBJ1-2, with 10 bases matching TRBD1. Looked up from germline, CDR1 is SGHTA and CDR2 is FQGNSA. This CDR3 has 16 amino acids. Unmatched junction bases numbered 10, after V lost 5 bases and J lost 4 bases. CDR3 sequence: CASSPRTGGFGYGYTF. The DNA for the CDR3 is TGTGCCAGCAGCCCACGGACAGGGGGTTTTGGCTATGGCTACACCTTC. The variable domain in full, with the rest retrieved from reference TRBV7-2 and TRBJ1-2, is GAGVSQSPSNKVTEKGKDVELRCDPISGHTALYWYRQSLGQGLEFLIYFQGNSAPDKSGLPSDRFSAERTGGSVSTLTIQRTQQEDSAVYLCASSPRTGGFGYGYTFGSGTRLTVV.

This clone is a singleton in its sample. The CDR3 bases are TGTGCCTGGAGTCGGGACAGGCGAGCCGGGGAGCTGTTTTTT. Translating gives CAWSRDRRAGELFF. This chain connects TRBV30 to TRBJ2-2, with TRBD1 identical over 8 bases. The CDR3 is 14 amino acids. The junction had 5 bases not matched to a gene; V was cut back by 2 bases and J by 6 bases. Germline V CDR1 and CDR2: GTSNPN, SVGIG (reference sequence).

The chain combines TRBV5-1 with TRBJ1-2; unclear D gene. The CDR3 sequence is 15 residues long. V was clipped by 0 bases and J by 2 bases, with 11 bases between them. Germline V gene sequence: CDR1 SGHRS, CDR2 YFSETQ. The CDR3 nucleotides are TGCGCCAGCAGCTTGGCCGCGGGAGTAAACTATGGCTACACCTTC. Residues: CASSLAAGVNYGYTF.

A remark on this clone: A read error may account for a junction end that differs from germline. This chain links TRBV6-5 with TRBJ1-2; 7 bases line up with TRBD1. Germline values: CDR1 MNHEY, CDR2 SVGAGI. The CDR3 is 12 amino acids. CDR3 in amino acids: CASSFRTGPPDF. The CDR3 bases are TGTGCCAGCAGTTTTCGGACAGGACCTCCTGACTTC.

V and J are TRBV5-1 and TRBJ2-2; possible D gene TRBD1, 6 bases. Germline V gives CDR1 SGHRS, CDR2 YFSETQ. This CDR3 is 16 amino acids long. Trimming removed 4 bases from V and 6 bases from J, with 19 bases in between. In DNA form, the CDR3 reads TGCGCCAGCAGCCCTCCAGTGACAGGTTCGGCCGGGGAGCTGTTTTTT. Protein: CASSPPVTGSAGELFF.

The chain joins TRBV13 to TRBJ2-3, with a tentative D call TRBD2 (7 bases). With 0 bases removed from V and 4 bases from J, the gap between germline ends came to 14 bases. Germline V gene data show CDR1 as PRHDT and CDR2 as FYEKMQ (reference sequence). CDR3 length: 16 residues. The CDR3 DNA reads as TGTGCCAGCAGCTTAGGCCGTCGGGGGGCCGCAGATACGCAGTATTTT. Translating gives CASSLGRRGAADTQYF.

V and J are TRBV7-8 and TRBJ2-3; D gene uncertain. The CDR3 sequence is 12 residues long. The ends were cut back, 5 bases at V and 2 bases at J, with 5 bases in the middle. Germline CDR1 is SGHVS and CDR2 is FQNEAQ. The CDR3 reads CASSPDTDTQYF. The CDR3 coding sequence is TGTGCCAGCAGCCCAGACACAGATACGCAGTATTTT.

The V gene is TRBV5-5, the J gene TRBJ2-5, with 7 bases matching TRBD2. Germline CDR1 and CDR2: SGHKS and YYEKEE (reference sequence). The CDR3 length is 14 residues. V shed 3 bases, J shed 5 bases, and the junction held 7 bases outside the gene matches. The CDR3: CASSYSWTRETQYF. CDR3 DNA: TGTGCCAGCAGCTATTCCTGGACTAGGGAGACCCAGTACTTC.